This is a list of T cell receptor beta chains from one sample in a study of blood T cell repertoires in COVID-19. Assay: immunoSEQ multiplex PCR; the TCRdb copy retains only in-frame clones and omits some. In the table there are under 350,000 clones, 80% to 90% of which are singletons. Sequencing input: PBMCs or T cells enriched from blood (not recorded which). The receptors shown here come from a woman between 40 and 55 years old with acute COVID-19. CDR3s include the opening cysteine and the closing phenylalanine or tryptophan. D genes are given only for firm matches.

j_gene: TRBJ2-2
v_gene: TRBV6-5
d_gene: TRBD1
len: 16
CDR3nt: TGTGCCAGCAGTTACTCGTTCAGGGGGAGCACCGGGGAGCTGTTTTTT
CDR3aa: CASSYSFRGSTGELFF

j_gene: TRBJ2-3
v_gene: TRBV18
d_gene: TRBD2
len: 15
CDR3nt: TGTGCCAGCTCACCTGCGGGAGTAAACACAGATACGCAGTATTTT
CDR3aa: CASSPAGVNTDTQYF

j_gene: TRBJ2-3
v_gene: TRBV5-4
d_gene: TRBD2
len: 16
CDR3nt: TGTGCCAGCAGTTTCCTTAATGGCGGGAGTAGGGATACGCAGTATTTT
CDR3aa: CASSFLNGGSRDTQYF

j_gene: TRBJ1-4
v_gene: TRBV15
d_gene: -
len: 13
CDR3nt: TGTGCCACCAGCAGAGCCCCAAATGAAAAACTGTTTTTT
CDR3aa: CATSRAPNEKLFF

j_gene: TRBJ1-6
v_gene: TRBV3-1/TRBV3-2
d_gene: -
len: 17
CDR3nt: TGTGCCAGCAGCCAACATTCAGGGTCAATTTTTGGATCACCCCTCCACTTT
CDR3aa: CASSQHSGSIFGSPLHF

j_gene: TRBJ2-2
v_gene: TRBV20-1
d_gene: -
len: 14
CDR3nt: TGCAGTGCTAGTGACGGAGGGTATGGCGGGGAGCTGTTTTTT
CDR3aa: CSASDGGYGGELFF

j_gene: TRBJ1-1
v_gene: TRBV7-8
d_gene: -
len: 13
CDR3nt: TGTGCCAGCAGCTTAGGGGAGGCAGGCCGATCTTTCTTT
CDR3aa: CASSLGEAGRSFF

j_gene: TRBJ1-2
v_gene: TRBV4-3
d_gene: -
len: 16
CDR3nt: TGCGCCAGCAGCCCAGACTACGCACAGGGTAACTATGGCTACACCTTC
CDR3aa: CASSPDYAQGNYGYTF

j_gene: TRBJ1-4
v_gene: TRBV5-5
d_gene: -
len: 14
CDR3nt: TGTGCCAGCAGCATGACAGTGACGAAGAGGCAGATCTATTTT
CDR3aa: CASSMTVTKRQIYF

j_gene: TRBJ1-5
v_gene: TRBV7-9
d_gene: -
len: 18
CDR3nt: TGTGCCAGCAGCTTAGTGGTTAAAACACAGGGTTTGGATCAGCCCCAGCATTTT
CDR3aa: CASSLVVKTQGLDQPQHF

j_gene: TRBJ1-3
v_gene: TRBV2
d_gene: -
len: 14
CDR3nt: TGTGCCAGCAGCCCGACAGCTGCTGGAAACACCATATATTTT
CDR3aa: CASSPTAAGNTIYF

j_gene: TRBJ1-2
v_gene: TRBV18
d_gene: TRBD1
len: 17
CDR3nt: TGTGCCAGCTCAGGGACAGCGCCACTATTAAAGAGCTATGGCTACACCTTC
CDR3aa: CASSGTAPLLKSYGYTF

j_gene: TRBJ2-3
v_gene: TRBV27
d_gene: TRBD1
len: 16
CDR3nt: TGTGCCAGCCCCTCAACAGGGGGAAAGAGCACAGATACGCAGTATTTT
CDR3aa: CASPSTGGKSTDTQYF

j_gene: TRBJ1-6
v_gene: TRBV6-6
d_gene: -
len: 15
CDR3nt: TGTGCCAGCAGTAGGACGGGGGTGGCGAATTCACCCCTCCACTTT
CDR3aa: CASSRTGVANSPLHF

j_gene: TRBJ1-1
v_gene: TRBV5-6
d_gene: -
len: 15
CDR3nt: TGTGCCAGCAGCTCCATTATGACGGGGAACACTGAAGCTTTCTTT
CDR3aa: CASSSIMTGNTEAFF

j_gene: TRBJ2-2
v_gene: TRBV7-2
d_gene: TRBD2
len: 14
CDR3nt: TGTGCCAGCAGCCCCCGGACTAGATCCGGGGAGCTGTTTTTT
CDR3aa: CASSPRTRSGELFF

j_gene: TRBJ1-1
v_gene: TRBV28
d_gene: -
len: 12
CDR3nt: TGTGCCAGCAGTTTGAGGCAGGGAGAAGCTTTCTTT
CDR3aa: CASSLRQGEAFF

j_gene: TRBJ1-5
v_gene: TRBV19
d_gene: TRBD1
len: 12
CDR3nt: TGTGCCAGCTCGGACAGGGGCCAGCCCCAGCATTTT
CDR3aa: CASSDRGQPQHF

j_gene: TRBJ2-2
v_gene: TRBV9
d_gene: TRBD2
len: 15
CDR3nt: TGTGCCAGCACGAGGACTAGCGGGAGAACCGGGGAGCTGTTTTTT
CDR3aa: CASTRTSGRTGELFF

j_gene: TRBJ2-7
v_gene: TRBV28
d_gene: TRBD1
len: 15
CDR3nt: TGTGCCAGCAGTAAGGACAGGGGGTGGCCCTACGAGCAGTACTTC
CDR3aa: CASSKDRGWPYEQYF